The count of the clone carrying this TCR beta chain is one. The data were produced by immunoSEQ multiplex PCR, yet TCRdb's version contains in-frame clones alone and is incomplete. The sample contains about 39,000 clones, around 79% of which appear only once. This sample was taken from a study of memory CD4+ T cells and cytomegalovirus serostatus. With 6 bases clipped from V and 6 bases from J, the junction kept 9 bases outside the gene matches. The CDR3 has 16 amino acids. From germline, CDR1 is MNHEY and CDR2 SMNVEV (reference sequence). Single viable CD3+CD4+CD8-CD45RO+ cells were sorted as the memory CD4+ T cells. Serum IgG to CMV pp150, pp28, p38 and p52 defined serostatus.

Material for sequencing was memory CD4+ T cells from blood. The sequence was obtained from an adult in good health and CMV-seronegative. The chain combines TRBV27 with TRBJ1-4; 11 nucleotides line up with TRBD1. The CDR3 here is CASRAPGQGGDEKLFF. DNA for the CDR3: TGTGCCAGCAGGGCCCCGGGACAGGGGGGGGATGAAAAACTGTTTTTT.